Listed below are T cell receptor beta chains from one sample, sequenced in a study of T cell repertoires in cytomegalovirus infection. TCRdb re-called the reads with MiXCR, one entry per CDR3 protein. The sample has 310,000 or so distinct CDR3 sequences, about a quarter seen once. Specimen: PBMCs. The receptors originated from a human donor in good health (CMV status not recorded). Some clones in this sample may be carry-over from other donors' samples. The CDR3 runs from the conserved cysteine through the conserved F or W. The D gene is left open where the match is weak. Some rows have no size entry. The others give once, few or many, or a class for an expanded clone.

v_gene: TRBV28; j_gene: TRBJ1-1; abundance: few; d_gene: NA; CDR3nt: TGTGCCAGCAGTTTCTACGCCGAGGAGGCTTTCTTT; CDR3aa: CASSFYAEEAFF
v_gene: TRBV7-2; j_gene: TRBJ1-3; abundance: many; d_gene: NA; CDR3nt: TGTGCCAGCAGCCGAGCGGTAGACCCAGGAAACACCATATATTTT; CDR3aa: CASSRAVDPGNTIYF
v_gene: TRBV11-2; j_gene: TRBJ2-7; abundance: few; d_gene: NA; CDR3nt: TGTGCCAGCAGCTTTGGAATTAGGGCATCGAACTCCTACGAGCAGTACTTC; CDR3aa: CASSFGIRASNSYEQYF
v_gene: TRBV25-1; j_gene: TRBJ2-1; abundance: NA; d_gene: TRBD2; CDR3nt: TGTGCCAGCAGTGAATCAGGGCGGGAGGGCCGAAATGAGCAGTTCTTC; CDR3aa: CASSESGREGRNEQFF
v_gene: TRBV6-2/TRBV6-3; j_gene: TRBJ2-5; abundance: NA; d_gene: NA; CDR3nt: TGTGCCAGCAGTCAGGCAGAGACCCAGTACTTC; CDR3aa: CASSQAETQYF
v_gene: TRBV28; j_gene: TRBJ1-1; abundance: NA; d_gene: NA; CDR3nt: TGTGCCAGCAGGGGATCAAGGGGATGGGGCACTGAAGCTTTCTTT; CDR3aa: CASRGSRGWGTEAFF
v_gene: TRBV7-2; j_gene: TRBJ2-2; abundance: NA; d_gene: TRBD2; CDR3nt: TGTGCCAGCAGCCCCGCGTTAGCGGGGGTTACCGGGGAGCTGTTTTTT; CDR3aa: CASSPALAGVTGELFF
v_gene: TRBV9; j_gene: TRBJ2-7; abundance: many; d_gene: NA; CDR3nt: TGTGCCAGCAGCGTTACAGGGTCTAGCTCCTACGAGCAGTACTTC; CDR3aa: CASSVTGSSSYEQYF
v_gene: TRBV6-2/TRBV6-3; j_gene: TRBJ2-3; abundance: NA; d_gene: NA; CDR3nt: TGTGCCAGCAGTTACTCGAAGTCCTGGGGAGATACGCAGTATTTT; CDR3aa: CASSYSKSWGDTQYF
v_gene: TRBV2; j_gene: TRBJ1-1; abundance: NA; d_gene: NA; CDR3nt: TGTGCCAGCAAGGGGTACACTGAAGCTTTCTTT; CDR3aa: CASKGYTEAFF